One and the same sample provided the 4 T cell receptor beta chains below, sequenced in a study of blood T cell repertoires in COVID-19. Here immunoSEQ multiplex PCR was the method, and the copy in TCRdb shows in-frame clones only, minus some. This sample has 110,000 or so clones; roughly 80% occur once, and the top ten carry 15%. The sequenced material came from peripheral blood. The origin of the receptors is a woman over 75 with acute or convalescent COVID-19.

The chain carries TRBV29-1 and TRBJ2-3; D perhaps matches TRBD2 (5 bases). Germline assignment: CDR1 SQVTM and CDR2 ANQGSEA. This CDR3 has 15 amino acids. V was shortened by 3 bases and J by 0 bases, with 13 bases between the two germline ends. For the CDR3, the DNA is TGCAGCGTTGAGGACCTAGCAACAAGCACAGATACGCAGTATTTT. Protein: CSVEDLATSTDTQYF.

The rearrangement links TRBV14 to TRBJ2-1, with a weak D call TRBD2 (6 bases). CDR3 length equals 16 residues. The V gene's germline CDR1 is SGHDN and CDR2 FVKESK. The V and J ends lost 4 bases and 3 bases respectively, with 16 bases between them. The CDR3 spells CASSRGLSGFYNEQFF. DNA of the CDR3: TGTGCCAGCAGCCGCGGGTTAAGCGGGTTCTACAATGAGCAGTTCTTC.

V gene TRBV24-1 combines with J gene TRBJ2-1; 7 bases map to TRBD1. The CDR3 is 17 residues long. The ends lost 4 bases at V and 0 bases at J; junction bases unmatched: 8. CDR1 and CDR2 (germline): KGHDR, SFDVKD. The CDR3 DNA reads as TGTGCCACCAGTGACCCGGACAGGTCCTCCTCCTACAATGAGCAGTTCTTC. As protein: CATSDPDRSSSYNEQFF.

V is TRBV4-1 and J is TRBJ1-4, with 7 bases aligning to TRBD1. With V trimmed by 0 bases and J by 14 bases, 9 bases remained unmatched. This CDR3 is built from 14 residues. Germline V lookup: CDR1 MGHRA, CDR2 YSYEKL. The CDR3, as DNA: TGCGCCAGCAGCCAAGAGGGACAGCTCCTGGGGCTGTTTTTT. It translates to CASSQEGQLLGLFF.